This is a list of T cell receptor beta chains from one sample in a study of T cells after yellow fever vaccination. One entry per CDR3 protein results from TCRdb running MiXCR on the 5' RACE reads. The table has roughly 330,000 distinct CDR3 sequences, 3.5% to 4.5% seen once. The sample in question was PBMCs, obtained 5 days after the yellow fever booster vaccination. The receptor set was obtained from a man younger than 30 who received the YFV17D yellow fever vaccine. The CDR3 runs from the conserved cysteine through the conserved F or W. The D gene is left open where the match is weak. Rows give clone size only sometimes, using once, few, many, or a class for an expanded clone.

clone_size	d_call	v_call	j_call	cdr3_nt	cdr3_aa
NA	TRBD1	TRBV7-3	TRBJ2-1	TGTGCCAGCAGCCCGCGACAGGGAGCAGGCGATGAGCAGTTCTTC	CASSPRQGAGDEQFF
many	NA	TRBV5-1	TRBJ2-3	TGCGCCAGCAGCCATGGACTGACAGATACGCAGTATTTT	CASSHGLTDTQYF
NA	TRBD2	TRBV7-2	TRBJ2-3	TGTGCCAGCAGCTTAGGGGGGACTAGCGGATATAGCACAGATACGCAGTATTTT	CASSLGGTSGYSTDTQYF
many	NA	TRBV5-1	TRBJ1-1	TGCGCCAGCAGCTTCCCAGGGGAGATGAACACTGAAGCTTTCTTT	CASSFPGEMNTEAFF
many	NA	TRBV5-1	TRBJ2-1	TGCGCCAGCAGCTTGATGGCCCAAGGGACATATGAGCAGTTCTTC	CASSLMAQGTYEQFF
NA	TRBD2	TRBV7-2	TRBJ2-3	TGTGCCAGCAGCTTATATGGGGGGGGATACACAGATACGCAGTATTTT	CASSLYGGGYTDTQYF
many	NA	TRBV7-2	TRBJ1-1	TGTGCCAGCAGCCGACAGATGAACACTGAAGCTTTCTTT	CASSRQMNTEAFF
NA	NA	TRBV7-2	TRBJ1-6	TGTGCCAGCAGCTACAACCGACAGACTAATTCACCCCTCCACTTT	CASSYNRQTNSPLHF
many	NA	TRBV12-3/TRBV12-4	TRBJ1-5	TGTGCCAGCAGCCGCCTGGCGGGGGGCCAGCCCCAGCATTTT	CASSRLAGGQPQHF
few	NA	TRBV20-1	TRBJ1-6	TGCAGTGCTAGAGCCGCGGGCCTCTATAATTCACCCCTCCACTTT	CSARAAGLYNSPLHF
few	NA	TRBV7-9	TRBJ2-1	TGTGCCAGCAGCTCCTATCCGGGTGGAGGGAAGTTTTCCTACAATGAGCAGTTCTTC	CASSSYPGGGKFSYNEQFF
NA	NA	TRBV5-1	TRBJ1-3	TGCGCCAGCAGCAAAGACGGGCCCAAGGAAGGAAACACCATATATTTT	CASSKDGPKEGNTIYF
NA	NA	TRBV20-1	TRBJ1-4	TGCAGTGCCCGACGGAGCATGGAAAAACTGTTTTTT	CSARRSMEKLFF
many	TRBD1	TRBV12-3/TRBV12-4	TRBJ1-5	TGTGCCAGCAGTATCCGGGACAGGGATCAGCCCCAGCATTTT	CASSIRDRDQPQHF
NA	NA	TRBV6-2/TRBV6-3	TRBJ2-2	TGTGCCAGCAGGGACACAGGGCCGAGCGGGGAGCTGTTTTTT	CASRDTGPSGELFF
few	TRBD2	TRBV24-1	TRBJ2-3	TGTGCCACCAGTGACCCGGGACTAGCGGGGGGATCCACAGATACGCAGTATTTT	CATSDPGLAGGSTDTQYF
NA	NA	TRBV9	TRBJ1-1	TGTGCCAGCAGCGTAGCTTTTTTATCCGAAGCTTTCTTT	CASSVAFLSEAFF
few	TRBD1	TRBV7-2	TRBJ2-1	TGTGCCAGCAGCTCCGCAAGACAGGGGATGTCCTACAATGAGCAGTTCTTC	CASSSARQGMSYNEQFF
NA	NA	TRBV6-2/TRBV6-3	TRBJ1-1	TGTGCCAGCAGTTACCGTGGCAGTCGGCCGGCTTTCTTT	CASSYRGSRPAFF
few	TRBD1	TRBV7-9	TRBJ1-1	TGTGCCAGCAGCCTAGCCAAAAGGGACAGGGGTTTCACTGAAGCTTTCTTT	CASSLAKRDRGFTEAFF
NA	TRBD2	TRBV5-1	TRBJ2-7	TGCGCCAGCAGCCCCGGGACTAGCGGGGGATCTTCCTACGAGCAGTACTTC	CASSPGTSGGSSYEQYF
once	NA	TRBV20-1	TRBJ2-3	TGCAGTGCTAGAGATATCCGGGGGCTCAACACAGATACGCAGTATTTT	CSARDIRGLNTDTQYF
many	TRBD1	TRBV7-2	TRBJ1-2	TGTGCCAGCAGCTTAGCGGGACAGGGGGCTGGTGGCTACACCTTC	CASSLAGQGAGGYTF
NA	NA	TRBV9	TRBJ1-4	TGTGCCAGCAGCGTCACTCCAAAGGGCCGGAATGAAAAACTGTTTTTT	CASSVTPKGRNEKLFF
few	NA	TRBV7-2	TRBJ2-2	TGTGCCAGCAAATGGTCTGGAGGACAGTTAAACACCGGGGAGCTGTTTTTT	CASKWSGGQLNTGELFF
few	NA	TRBV14	TRBJ2-1	TGTGCCAGCAGCCAAGATAGGAATTTCCATGAGCAGTTCTTC	CASSQDRNFHEQFF
many	NA	TRBV5-1	TRBJ1-1	TGCGCCAGCAGCCTGCCGGCGGGAACTGAAGCTTTCTTT	CASSLPAGTEAFF
few	NA	TRBV14	TRBJ1-1	TGTGCCAGCAGCCAAGGGACCCCTGAAGCTTTCTTT	CASSQGTPEAFF
few	TRBD2	TRBV2	TRBJ2-1	TGTGCCAGCAGCGGGAGGACTAGCGGGGCCTATGAGCAGTTCTTC	CASSGRTSGAYEQFF
few	TRBD1	TRBV6-6	TRBJ1-5	TGTGCCAGCAGTCAGACAGGGGGAAGGCAGCCCCAGCATTTT	CASSQTGGRQPQHF
NA	NA	TRBV5-1	TRBJ1-4	TGCGCCAGCAGCTTGGAGGCAAACCATGAAAAACTGTTTTTT	CASSLEANHEKLFF
many	NA	TRBV4-1	TRBJ2-3	TGCGCCAGCAGCCAACCTAGCACAGATACGCAGTATTTT	CASSQPSTDTQYF
many	TRBD1	TRBV6-6	TRBJ1-4	TGTGCCAGCAGTTACCGTACAGGGGGCTCAATTCGGCTGTTTTTT	CASSYRTGGSIRLFF
many	NA	TRBV7-9	TRBJ1-1	TGTGCCAGCAGCCCGCGCGACCCCCTGAACACTGAAGCTTTCTTT	CASSPRDPLNTEAFF
NA	NA	TRBV19	TRBJ2-2	TGTGCCAGTACACAGAGGGGCACCGGGGAGCTGTTTTTT	CASTQRGTGELFF
NA	TRBD1	TRBV20-1	TRBJ1-1	TGCAGTGCTACCCGGGACAGGGCCACTGAAGCTTTCTTT	CSATRDRATEAFF
NA	NA	TRBV20-1	TRBJ1-5	TGCAGTGCTCGGACTCGGCTAGGCAATCAGCCCCAGCATTTT	CSARTRLGNQPQHF
few	NA	TRBV13	TRBJ2-3	TGTGCCAGCAGTCCGGCGGGAACTAGCACAGATACGCAGTATTTT	CASSPAGTSTDTQYF
few	NA	TRBV3-2	TRBJ1-5	TGTGCCAGCAGCCAAGAGACCTCTAGCAATCAGCCCCAGCATTTT	CASSQETSSNQPQHF
few	TRBD1	TRBV27	TRBJ2-1	TGTGCCAGCAGCCGGGACAGGGTTGTCAATGAGCAGTTCTTC	CASSRDRVVNEQFF
few	TRBD1	TRBV20-1	TRBJ1-2	TGCAGTGCTAGAACGACAGGGGGCGTCTATGGCTACACCTTC	CSARTTGGVYGYTF
NA	TRBD1	TRBV12-3/TRBV12-4	TRBJ1-2	TGTGCCAGCAGCCATCGACAGGGGAGCTATGGCTACACCTTC	CASSHRQGSYGYTF
many	TRBD2	TRBV7-3	TRBJ2-2	TGTGCCAGCAGCTCAGGACTAGCGGGGAACACCGGGGAGCTGTTTTTT	CASSSGLAGNTGELFF
NA	TRBD1	TRBV7-2	TRBJ2-2	TGTGCCAGCAGCCCAGACAGGGGACGAGGCACCGGGGAGCTGTTTTTT	CASSPDRGRGTGELFF
NA	TRBD2	TRBV4-1	TRBJ2-5	TGCGCCAGCAGCCAAGATCTTCCTAGCGGGGGGGCCGCCCAGTACTTC	CASSQDLPSGGAAQYF